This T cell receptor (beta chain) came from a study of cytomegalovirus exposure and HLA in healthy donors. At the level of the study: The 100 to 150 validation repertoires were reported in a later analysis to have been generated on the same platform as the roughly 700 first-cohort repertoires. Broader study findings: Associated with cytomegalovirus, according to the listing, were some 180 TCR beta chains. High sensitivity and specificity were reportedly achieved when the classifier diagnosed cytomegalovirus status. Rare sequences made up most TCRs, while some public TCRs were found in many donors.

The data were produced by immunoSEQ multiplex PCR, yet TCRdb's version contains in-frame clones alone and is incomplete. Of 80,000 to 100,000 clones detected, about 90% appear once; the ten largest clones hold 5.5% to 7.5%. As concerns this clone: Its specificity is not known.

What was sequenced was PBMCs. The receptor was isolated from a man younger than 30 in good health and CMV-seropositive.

In DNA form, the CDR3 reads TGTGCCAGTACCCCTGGGGAGACCTACGAGCAGTACTTC. Its translation: CASTPGETYEQYF. V is TRBV19 and J is TRBJ2-7, with D tentatively TRBD2 (5 bases). The V and J ends lost 7 bases and 2 bases respectively, with 12 bases between them. CDR1 and CDR2 (germline): LNHDA, SQIVND (reference sequence). There are 13 residues in the CDR3.